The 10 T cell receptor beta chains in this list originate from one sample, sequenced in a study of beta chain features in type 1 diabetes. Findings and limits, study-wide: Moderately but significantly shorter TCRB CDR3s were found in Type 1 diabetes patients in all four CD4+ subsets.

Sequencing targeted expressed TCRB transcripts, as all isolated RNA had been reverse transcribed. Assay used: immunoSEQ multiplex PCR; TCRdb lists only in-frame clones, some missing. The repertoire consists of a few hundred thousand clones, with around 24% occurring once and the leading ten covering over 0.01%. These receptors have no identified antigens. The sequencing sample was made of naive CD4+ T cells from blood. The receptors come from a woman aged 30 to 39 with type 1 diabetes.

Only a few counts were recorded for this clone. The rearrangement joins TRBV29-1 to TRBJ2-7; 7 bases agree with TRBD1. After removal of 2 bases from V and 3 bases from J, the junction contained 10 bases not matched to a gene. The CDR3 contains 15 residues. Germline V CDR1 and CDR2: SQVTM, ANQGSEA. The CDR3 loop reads CSVEKGGTDSYEQYF. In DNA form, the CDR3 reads TGCAGCGTTGAAAAAGGTGGGACAGACAGCTACGAGCAGTACTTC.

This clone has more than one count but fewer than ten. The CDR3 DNA reads as TGCAGCGTTGGAGTCCAAGAGACCCAGTACTTC. Amino acid sequence: CSVGVQETQYF. The chain is built from TRBV29-1 and TRBJ2-5; no definite D call. Germline loops: CDR1 SQVTM, CDR2 ANQGSEA. This CDR3 contains 11 residues. Trimming stripped 4 bases from V and 1 base from J, with 4 bases between.

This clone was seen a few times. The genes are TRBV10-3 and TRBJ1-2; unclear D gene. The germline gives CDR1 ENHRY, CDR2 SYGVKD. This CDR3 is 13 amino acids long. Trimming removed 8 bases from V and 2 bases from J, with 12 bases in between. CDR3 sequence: CAIPKRGNYGYTF. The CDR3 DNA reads TGTGCCATCCCGAAGAGAGGGAACTATGGCTACACCTTC.

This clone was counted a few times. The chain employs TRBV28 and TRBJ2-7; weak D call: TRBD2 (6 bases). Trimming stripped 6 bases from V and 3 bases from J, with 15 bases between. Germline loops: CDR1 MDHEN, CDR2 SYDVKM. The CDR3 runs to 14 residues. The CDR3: CASSPPGEVYEQYF. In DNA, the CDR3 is TGTGCCAGCAGCCCCCCGGGGGAGGTCTACGAGCAGTACTTC.

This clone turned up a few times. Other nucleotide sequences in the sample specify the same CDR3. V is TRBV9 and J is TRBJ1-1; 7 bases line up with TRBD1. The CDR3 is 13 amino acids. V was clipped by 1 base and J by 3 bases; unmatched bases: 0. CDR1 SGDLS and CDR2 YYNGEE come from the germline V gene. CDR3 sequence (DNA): TGTGCCAGCAGCGTACAGGGGGACACTGAAGCTTTCTTT. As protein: CASSVQGDTEAFF.

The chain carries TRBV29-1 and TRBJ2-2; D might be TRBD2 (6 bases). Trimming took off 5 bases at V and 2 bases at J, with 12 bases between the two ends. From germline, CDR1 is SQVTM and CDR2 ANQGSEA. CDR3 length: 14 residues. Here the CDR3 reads CSVFSGVNTGELFF. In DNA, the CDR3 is TGCAGCGTTTTTTCGGGGGTTAACACCGGGGAGCTGTTTTTT.

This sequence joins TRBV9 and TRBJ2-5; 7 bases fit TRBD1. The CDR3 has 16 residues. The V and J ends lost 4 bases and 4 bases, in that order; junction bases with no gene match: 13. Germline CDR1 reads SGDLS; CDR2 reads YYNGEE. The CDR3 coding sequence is TGTGCCAGCAGCACACGAGACAGGGCGCTGGGAGAGACCCAGTACTTC. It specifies CASSTRDRALGETQYF.

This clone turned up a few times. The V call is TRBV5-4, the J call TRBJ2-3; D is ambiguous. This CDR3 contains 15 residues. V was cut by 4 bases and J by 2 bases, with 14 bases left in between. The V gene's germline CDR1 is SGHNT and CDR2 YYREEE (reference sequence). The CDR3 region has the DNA TGTGCCAGCAGCGTGGCGGCGGCCGCCACAGATACGCAGTATTTT. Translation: CASSVAAAATDTQYF.

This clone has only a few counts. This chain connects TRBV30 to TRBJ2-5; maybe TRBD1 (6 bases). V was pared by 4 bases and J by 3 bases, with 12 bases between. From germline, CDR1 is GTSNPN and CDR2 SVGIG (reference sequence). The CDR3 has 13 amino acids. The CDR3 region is CAWNGDMEETQYF. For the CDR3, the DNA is TGTGCCTGGAACGGGGACATGGAAGAGACCCAGTACTTC.

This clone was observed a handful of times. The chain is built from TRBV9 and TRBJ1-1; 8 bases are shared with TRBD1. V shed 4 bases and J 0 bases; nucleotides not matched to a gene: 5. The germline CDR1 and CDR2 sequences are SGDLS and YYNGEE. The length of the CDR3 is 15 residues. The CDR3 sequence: CASSPGGLLNTEAFF. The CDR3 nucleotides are TGTGCCAGCAGCCCAGGGGGCCTCTTGAACACTGAAGCTTTCTTT.